This TCR beta chain was retrieved from a study of T cells in Graves' hyperthyroidism and ophthalmopathy. RNA transcripts provided the source from which TCR beta CDR3 regions were amplified. The TCR CDR3 first-round RT-PCR relied on the HTBI primer set. A single record per CDR3 protein comes from TCRdb applying MiXCR to the multiplex PCR reads. The sample has about half a million distinct CDR3 sequences; 15% to 20% are singletons. With duration under 3 months, ophthalmopathy was active: Clinical Activity Score at least 3, NOSPECS at least 4. The study left out patients who had uncontrolled infection, other autoimmune disease, pregnancy or lactation. This clonotype has a count of ten or more. This CDR3 is 14 amino acids long. From germline, CDR1 is MDHEN and CDR2 SYDVKM. V was shortened by 2 bases and J by 7 bases, with 14 bases between the two germline ends.

The J gene is TRBJ2-5, the V gene TRBV28, with D hard to call. Source material: blood. The clonotype was recovered from a man in his forties with Graves' ophthalmopathy. CDR3 sequence (DNA): TGTGCCAGCAGTTTAGTGGCGGCTCAGTGGACCCAGTACTTC. It is translated as CASSLVAAQWTQYF.